This T cell receptor beta chain comes out of a study of T cells in pancreatic ductal adenocarcinoma. Study findings and constraints: Results skew toward the minority of patients with early-stage disease. Tumor samples had fewer productive templates and approximately 8-fold fewer unique clonotypes than blood.

Profiled with immunoSEQ multiplex PCR; TCRdb holds only in-frame clones, not every one. The sample lists just under 30,000 clones; approximately 90% were seen once. Notes on this clone: Antigen unknown.

Selected pancreatic ductal adenocarcinoma patients had undergone surgery without neoadjuvant therapy. The TCR comes from a human donor with pancreatic ductal adenocarcinoma. The sequenced material came from PBMCs.

The CDR3 sequence is CASSTSGNSYNEQFF. The CDR3 nucleotides read TGTGCCAGTAGCACTAGCGGGAATTCGTACAATGAGCAGTTCTTC. V is TRBV19 and J is TRBJ2-1, with 10 bases identical to TRBD2. Germline CDR1 reads LNHDA; CDR2 reads SQIVND (reference sequence). The CDR3 is made up of 15 amino acids. J gave up 4 bases and V 6 bases, and 6 bases lay outside the gene matches.